These 8 T cell receptor beta chains were all obtained from the same sample, sequenced in a study of blood T cells in healthy people across ages. Combining a sample-barcoded 5' primer with a J-beta primer mix, a second PCR ran for roughly 7 to 12 cycles. Using its own MiXCR run on the 5' RACE reads, TCRdb lists one record per CDR3 protein. This table has some 1.7 million distinct CDR3 sequences, approximately 28% appearing once. The specimen was blood. The source of these receptors is a woman under 40 in good health.

The table lists this clonotype with many counts. This chain uses TRBV6-5 with TRBJ2-1; maybe TRBD2 (5 bases). This CDR3 has 14 residues. Germline loops: CDR1 MNHEY, CDR2 SVGAGI. Trimming took 0 bases from V and 10 from J, leaving 13 bases between them. The CDR3 sequence is CASSYSPTEREQFF. In nucleotides, the CDR3 is TGTGCCAGCAGTTACTCTCCTACGGAGCGGGAGCAGTTCTTC.

The chain carries TRBV6-5 and TRBJ2-1, with TRBD2 matching over 7 bases. The CDR3 is 16 amino acids. The ends lost 6 bases at V and 4 bases at J; junction bases unmatched: 12. The germline gives CDR1 MNHEY, CDR2 SVGAGI. The CDR3 sequence is CASSLGRSGGYNEQFF. The CDR3 region has the DNA TGTGCCAGCAGCCTCGGCCGATCCGGGGGGTACAATGAGCAGTTCTTC.

The gene calls are TRBV20-1 and TRBJ2-3; unclear D gene. CDR3 length: 13 residues. The germline V and J ends were trimmed by 5 bases and 0 bases, with 9 bases remaining between them. The germline gives CDR1 DFQATT, CDR2 SNEGSKA (reference sequence). The CDR3: CSAGLSSTDTQYF. The CDR3 DNA is TGCAGTGCTGGGCTATCTAGCACAGATACGCAGTATTTT.

This clonotype was observed many times. The genes are TRBV7-2 and TRBJ2-7, with 10 bases that match TRBD2. The J segment lost 2 bases and the V segment lost 4 bases, leaving 5 bases of the junction unmatched. This CDR3 has 15 amino acids. Germline V lookup: CDR1 SGHTA, CDR2 FQGNSA. This CDR3 reads CASSSRLAGTYEQYF. The CDR3 nucleotides are TGTGCCAGCAGCTCCAGACTAGCGGGCACCTACGAGCAGTACTTC.

V is TRBV2 and J is TRBJ2-1; D might be TRBD1 (6 bases). The J call may be faulty, since TRBJ2-7 better matches the DNA end. The germline V gene encodes CDR1 SNHLY and CDR2 FYNNEI. The CDR3 sequence is 16 residues long. The CDR3 reads CASSDPYREAYNEQYF. The CDR3 bases are TGTGCCAGCAGTGACCCCTACAGGGAAGCCTACAATGAGCAGTACTTC.

The V gene is TRBV20-1, the J gene TRBJ2-1; TRBD1 matches at 9 bases. The CDR3 consists of 16 residues. The junction had 14 bases not matched to a gene; V was cut back by 5 bases and J by 6 bases. The germline CDR1 and CDR2 sequences are DFQATT and SNEGSKA (reference sequence). CDR3 loop: CSASDAGTGNFNEQFF. CDR3 sequence (DNA): TGCAGTGCTTCGGATGCCGGGACAGGGAACTTCAATGAGCAGTTCTTC.

This rearrangement joins TRBV5-1 to TRBJ2-5, with 8 positions matching TRBD2. This CDR3 has 16 amino acids. Trimming removed 4 bases from V and 4 bases from J; junction bases left unmatched: 12. Germline loops: CDR1 SGHRS, CDR2 YFSETQ. In DNA, the CDR3 is TGCGCCAGCAGCGGAAAACTAGCGGAGGTTCCAGAGACCCAGTACTTC. Amino acids: CASSGKLAEVPETQYF.

This clonotype came up a few times. The CDR3 DNA is TGCAGGGGGACAGCGAACCAAGAGACCCAGTACTTC. Protein product: CRGTANQETQYF. The chain carries TRBV20-1 and TRBJ2-5, with 7 bases that match TRBD1. The CDR3 is made up of 12 amino acids. Germline V CDR1 and CDR2: DFQATT, SNEGSKA (reference sequence).